This T cell receptor (beta chain) stems from a study of shared clonotypes between healthy human individuals. The V end lost 5 bases, the J end lost 7 bases, and 11 bases lay between the germline ends. Germline loops: CDR1 SEHNR, CDR2 FQNEAQ (reference sequence). There are 12 residues in the CDR3. Assay used: immunoSEQ multiplex PCR; TCRdb lists only in-frame clones, some missing. This table holds approximately 470,000 clones, around 80% found once. V and J are TRBV7-9 and TRBJ1-1, with D uncertain. The source material was PBMCs. The origin of this receptor is a woman aged 40 to 50 in good health. Some clones in this sample may be carry-over from other donors' samples. The CDR3 coding sequence is TGTGCCAGCAGCCCCTCCCACATTGAAGCTTTCTTT. The encoded protein is CASSPSHIEAFF.